What follows describes a single T cell receptor beta chain. As yet, its antigen is unknown. Pools of viral peptides were used by the ViraFEST assay to expand antigen-specific CD4+ T cells ahead of sequencing. Cells that had been cultured for about 10 days were the source of isolated CD4+ T cells. Of the BNT162b2 and mRNA-1273 vaccines, participants received two doses of one or the other. Vaccine recipients had no previous SARS-CoV-2 infection; their nucleocapsid antibodies were negative. For each well, 1.9 million or so PBMC were cultured with about 9.4 IU/ml IL-2 and roughly 9.2 ug/ml peptides. Each culture had half its medium swapped for IL-2 medium on days 3 and 7. This CDR3 contains 14 residues. The germline CDR1 and CDR2 sequences are LNHDA and SQIVND (reference sequence). V dropped 4 bases and J dropped 7 bases, with 14 bases sitting between them. The data were obtained in a study of vaccination effects on CD4 cells after COVID-19. Study-level information: Samples gathered post-vaccine arrived a median of 72 days past the second dose.

Clones were sequenced by immunoSEQ multiplex PCR, and TCRdb holds only the in-frame ones, with some missing. The table includes about 22,000 clones, around 70% detected once. The receptor comes from a human donor who received a COVID-19 vaccine. The genes are TRBV19 and TRBJ2-1; D ambiguous. The sample here was CD4+ T cells from PBMCs cultured with SARS-CoV-2 spike peptides, taken after COVID-19 vaccination. The CDR3 DNA sequence: TGTGCCAGTAGTACGCTCGGCGGAGTAAATGAGCAGTTCTTC. It is translated as CASSTLGGVNEQFF.